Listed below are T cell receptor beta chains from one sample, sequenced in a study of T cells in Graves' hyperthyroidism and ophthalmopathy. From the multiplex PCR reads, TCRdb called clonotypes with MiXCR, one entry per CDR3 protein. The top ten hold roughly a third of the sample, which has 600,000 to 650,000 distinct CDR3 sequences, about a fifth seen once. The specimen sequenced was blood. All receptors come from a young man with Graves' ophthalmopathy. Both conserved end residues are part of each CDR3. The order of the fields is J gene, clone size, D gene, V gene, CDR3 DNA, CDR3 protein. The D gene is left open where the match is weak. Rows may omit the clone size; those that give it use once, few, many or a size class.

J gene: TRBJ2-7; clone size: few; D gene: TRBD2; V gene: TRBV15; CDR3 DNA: TGTGCCACCAGCAGTCCCGGGACTAGCGGCTACGAGCAGTACTTC; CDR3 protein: CATSSPGTSGYEQYF
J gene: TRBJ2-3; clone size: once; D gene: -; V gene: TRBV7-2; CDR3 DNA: TGTGCCAGCAGCTTATATCAGGGGAATACAGATACGCAGTATTTT; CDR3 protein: CASSLYQGNTDTQYF
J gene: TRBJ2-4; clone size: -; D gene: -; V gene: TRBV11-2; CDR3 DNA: TGTGCCAGCAGCTTAAGGAGAAACATTCAGTACTTC; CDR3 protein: CASSLRRNIQYF
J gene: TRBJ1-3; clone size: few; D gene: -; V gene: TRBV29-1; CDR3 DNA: TGCAGCGGGGGGGAAACTGGAAACACCATATATTTT; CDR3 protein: CSGGETGNTIYF
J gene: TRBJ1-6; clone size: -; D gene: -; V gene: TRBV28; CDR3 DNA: TGTGCCAGCAGTGTAGGGGATTCACCCCTCCACTTT; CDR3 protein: CASSVGDSPLHF
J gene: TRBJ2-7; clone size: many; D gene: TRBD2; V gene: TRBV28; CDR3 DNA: TGTGCCAGCAGTCCCACTAGCGGGAGGGACTACGAGCAGTACTTC; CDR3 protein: CASSPTSGRDYEQYF
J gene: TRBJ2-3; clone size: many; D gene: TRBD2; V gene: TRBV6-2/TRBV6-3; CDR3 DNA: TGTGCCAGCAGGCTAGCGGGAGGCACAGATACGCAGTATTTT; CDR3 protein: CASRLAGGTDTQYF
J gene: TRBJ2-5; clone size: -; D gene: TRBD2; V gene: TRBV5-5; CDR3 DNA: TGTGCCAGCAGCTTGAGGGAGCGACTAGCGGGTAGCCAAGAGACCCAGTACTTC; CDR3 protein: CASSLRERLAGSQETQYF
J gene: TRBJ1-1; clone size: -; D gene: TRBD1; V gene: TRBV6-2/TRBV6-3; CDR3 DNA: TGTGCCAGCAGTTACCCACGGACAGGGGGCGCGGGCGTGAACACTGAAGCTTTCTTT; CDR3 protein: CASSYPRTGGAGVNTEAFF
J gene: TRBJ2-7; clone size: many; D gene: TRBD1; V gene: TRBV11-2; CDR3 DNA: TGTGCCAGCAGCTTAGGGGTAGACGGGACAGGGACGGTCGAGCAGTACTTC; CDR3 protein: CASSLGVDGTGTVEQYF
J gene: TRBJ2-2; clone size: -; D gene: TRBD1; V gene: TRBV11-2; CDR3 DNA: TGTGCCAGCATCTCCGGGACAGGGACGAACACCGGGGAGCTGTTTTTT; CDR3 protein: CASISGTGTNTGELFF
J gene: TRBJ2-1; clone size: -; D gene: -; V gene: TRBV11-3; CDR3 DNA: TGTGCCAGCAGCCCAGACGGGGGGCGCCGCTTGTTAGGGAATGAGCAGTTCTTC; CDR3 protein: CASSPDGGRRLLGNEQFF
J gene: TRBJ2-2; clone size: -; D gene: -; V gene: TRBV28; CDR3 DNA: TGTGCCAGCAGTTTTACAGGGAACACCGGGGAGCTGTTTTTT; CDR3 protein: CASSFTGNTGELFF
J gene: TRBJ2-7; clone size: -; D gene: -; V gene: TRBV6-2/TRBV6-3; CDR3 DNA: TGTGCCAGCAGTTATCTTAGGCACAGGCCCTCCTACGAGCAGTACTTC; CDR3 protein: CASSYLRHRPSYEQYF
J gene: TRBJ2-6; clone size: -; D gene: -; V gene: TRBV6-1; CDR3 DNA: TGTGCCAGCGTGGTGGGGGGCGCTGGGGCCAACGTCCTGACTTTC; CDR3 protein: CASVVGGAGANVLTF
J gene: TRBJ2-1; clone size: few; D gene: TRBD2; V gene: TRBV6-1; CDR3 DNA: TGTGCCAGCAGTGAAGAAGGGCCAGCGGGAAGCTCCTACAATGAGCAGTTCTTC; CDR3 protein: CASSEEGPAGSSYNEQFF
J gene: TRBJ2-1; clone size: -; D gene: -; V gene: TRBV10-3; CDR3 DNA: TGTGCCATCAGTGAGGGACGCTTCAATGAGCAGTTCTTC; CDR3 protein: CAISEGRFNEQFF
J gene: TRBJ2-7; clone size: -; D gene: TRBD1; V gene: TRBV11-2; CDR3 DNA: TGTGCCAGCAGCTTAGGCTTGGGGACAGGGGGTAGGGAGCAGTACTTC; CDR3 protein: CASSLGLGTGGREQYF
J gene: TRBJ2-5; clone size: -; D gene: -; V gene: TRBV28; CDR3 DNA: TGTGCCAGCAGACCTATGGGTCAAGGGAGAGGGGGAGAGACCCAGTACTTC; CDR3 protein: CASRPMGQGRGGETQYF
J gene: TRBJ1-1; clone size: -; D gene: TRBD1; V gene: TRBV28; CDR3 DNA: TGTGCCAACAGACCTACAGGGGTTGATACTGAAGCTTTCTTT; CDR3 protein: CANRPTGVDTEAFF
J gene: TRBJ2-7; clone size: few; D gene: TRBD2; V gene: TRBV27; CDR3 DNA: TGTGCCAGCAGGGGGGACGGGACTAGGGCTTACGAGCAGTACTTC; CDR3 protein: CASRGDGTRAYEQYF
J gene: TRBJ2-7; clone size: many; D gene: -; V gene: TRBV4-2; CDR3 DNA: TGTGCCAGCAGCCAAGTAAGCGACCGTTCCTACGAGCAGTACTTC; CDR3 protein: CASSQVSDRSYEQYF
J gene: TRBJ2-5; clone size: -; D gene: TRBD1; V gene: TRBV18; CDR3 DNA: TGTGCCAGCTCACCGCGGACAGGGGGCCCACAAGAGACCCAGTACTTC; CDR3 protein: CASSPRTGGPQETQYF
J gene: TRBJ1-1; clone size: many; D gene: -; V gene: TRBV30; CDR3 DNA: TGTGCCTGGAGTGTAGCTCTTGAAGCTTTCTTT; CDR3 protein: CAWSVALEAFF
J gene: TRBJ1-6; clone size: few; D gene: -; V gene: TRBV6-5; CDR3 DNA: TGTGCCAGCAGTTACGAGTTCAGCTCCTATAATTCACCCCTCCACTTT; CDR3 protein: CASSYEFSSYNSPLHF
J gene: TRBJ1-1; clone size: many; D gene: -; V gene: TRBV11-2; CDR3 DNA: TGTGCCAGCACCCGGGCAGGGCCTTATGGCACTGAAGCTTTCTTT; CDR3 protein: CASTRAGPYGTEAFF
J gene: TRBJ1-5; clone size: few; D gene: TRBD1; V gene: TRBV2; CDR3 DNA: TGTGCCAGCAGTTCGGACAGGGGGCTAACACACGAGGGGCCCCAGCATTTT; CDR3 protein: CASSSDRGLTHEGPQHF
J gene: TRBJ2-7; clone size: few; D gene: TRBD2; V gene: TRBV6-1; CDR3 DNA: TGTGCCAGCAGAGCGGGATTCTCCTACGAGCAGTACTTC; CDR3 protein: CASRAGFSYEQYF
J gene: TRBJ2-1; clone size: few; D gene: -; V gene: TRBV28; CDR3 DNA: TGTGCCAGCAGTTGGGATGGGGGAGTAAGGGACAATGAGCAGTTCTTC; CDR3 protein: CASSWDGGVRDNEQFF
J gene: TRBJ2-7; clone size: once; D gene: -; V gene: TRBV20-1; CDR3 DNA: TGCAGTGCTAGGAGGGGGGAGAACTTTTACGAGCAGTACTTC; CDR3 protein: CSARRGENFYEQYF
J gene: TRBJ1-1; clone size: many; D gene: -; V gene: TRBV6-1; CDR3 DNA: TGTGCCAGCAGTGAAATCGTAGGGGGGCCGAACACTGAAGCTTTCTTT; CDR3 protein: CASSEIVGGPNTEAFF
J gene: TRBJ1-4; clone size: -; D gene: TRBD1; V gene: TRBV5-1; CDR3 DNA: TGCGCCAGCAGCGACAGGGTTTATAATGAAAAACTGTTTTTT; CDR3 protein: CASSDRVYNEKLFF
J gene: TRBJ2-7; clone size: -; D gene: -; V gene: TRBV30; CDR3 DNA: TGTGCCTTTCGGACAGTCTCCTACGAGCAGTACTTC; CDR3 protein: CAFRTVSYEQYF
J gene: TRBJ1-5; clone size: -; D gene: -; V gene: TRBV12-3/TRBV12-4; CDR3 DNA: TGTGCCAGCAGTTTTGGTGAGGATCGGCCCCAGCATTTT; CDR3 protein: CASSFGEDRPQHF
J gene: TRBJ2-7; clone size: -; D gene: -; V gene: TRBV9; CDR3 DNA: TGTGCCAGCAGCGTAGATGGGGCTAGCGAGCAGTACTTC; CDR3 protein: CASSVDGASEQYF
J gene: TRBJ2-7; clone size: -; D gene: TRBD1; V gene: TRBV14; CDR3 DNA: TGTGCCAGCAGCCAGATGGGGACAGGGCGTAACGAGCAGTACTTC; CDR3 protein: CASSQMGTGRNEQYF
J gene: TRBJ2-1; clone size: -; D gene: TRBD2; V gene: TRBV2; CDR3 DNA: TGTGCCAGCTTTAGACTCTCTAGAGCGGGAGAGGGTGAGCAGTTCTTC; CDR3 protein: CASFRLSRAGEGEQFF
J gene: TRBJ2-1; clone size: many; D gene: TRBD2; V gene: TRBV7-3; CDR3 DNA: TGTGCCAGCAGCCCAAAGGGACTAGCGGGAGGTAGTGAGCAGTTCTTC; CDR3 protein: CASSPKGLAGGSEQFF
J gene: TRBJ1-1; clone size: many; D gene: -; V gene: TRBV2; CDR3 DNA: TGTGCCAGCAGTTCGGACACGAACACTGAAGCTTTCTTT; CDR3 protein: CASSSDTNTEAFF
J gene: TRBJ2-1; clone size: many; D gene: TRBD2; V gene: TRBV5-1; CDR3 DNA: TGCGCCAGCAGCCGGACTAGCGGGAGTTCGGATGAGCAGTTCTTC; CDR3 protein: CASSRTSGSSDEQFF
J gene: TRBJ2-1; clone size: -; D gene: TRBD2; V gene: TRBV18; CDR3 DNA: TGTGCCAGCTCACCACTAGCGGGAGGGCCGAGCTCCTACAATGAGCAGTTCTTC; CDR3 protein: CASSPLAGGPSSYNEQFF
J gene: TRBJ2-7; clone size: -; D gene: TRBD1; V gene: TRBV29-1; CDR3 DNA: TGCAGCGTTGAAGTCCCGGGACAGGGGGCGTACGAGCAGTACTTC; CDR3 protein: CSVEVPGQGAYEQYF
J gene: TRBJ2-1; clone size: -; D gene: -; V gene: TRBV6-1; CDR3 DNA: TGTGCCAGCAGTGAAATGCCGGGAGCATTCGGCAATGAGCAGCTCTTC; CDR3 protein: CASSEMPGAFGNEQLF
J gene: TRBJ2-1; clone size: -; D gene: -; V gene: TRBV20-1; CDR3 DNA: TGCAGTGCTAGAGACCAAATCACCTACAATGAGCAGTTCTTC; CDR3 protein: CSARDQITYNEQFF
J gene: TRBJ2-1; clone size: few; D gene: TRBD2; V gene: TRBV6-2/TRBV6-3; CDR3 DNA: TGTGCCAGCAACGCGGGAGGGTCCTACAATGAGCAGTTCTTC; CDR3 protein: CASNAGGSYNEQFF
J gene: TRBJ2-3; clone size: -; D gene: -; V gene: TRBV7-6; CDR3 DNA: TGTGCCAGCAGCTTAGATACGGTCACAGATACGCAGTATTTT; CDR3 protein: CASSLDTVTDTQYF
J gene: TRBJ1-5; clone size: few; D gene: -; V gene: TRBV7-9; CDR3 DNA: TGTGCCAGCAGCCAAGAAAGATGGAGTAATCAGCCCCAGCATTTT; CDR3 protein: CASSQERWSNQPQHF
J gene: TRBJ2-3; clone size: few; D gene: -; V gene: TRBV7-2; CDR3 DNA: TGTGCCAGCACCTCCAACCCAGATACGCAGTATTTT; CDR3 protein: CASTSNPDTQYF
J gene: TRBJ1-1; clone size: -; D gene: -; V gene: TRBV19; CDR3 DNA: TGTGCCAGTAGTATCGGGGGGTTTAACACTGAAGCTTTCTTT; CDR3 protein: CASSIGGFNTEAFF
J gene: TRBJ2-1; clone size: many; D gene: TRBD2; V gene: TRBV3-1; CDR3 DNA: TGTGCCAGCAGCCAACTAGCGGGAGGGCCCTCGGGAAATGAGCAGTTCTTC; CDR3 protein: CASSQLAGGPSGNEQFF
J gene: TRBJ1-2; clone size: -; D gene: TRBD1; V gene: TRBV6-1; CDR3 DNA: TGTGCCAGCAGTGAACCGGGACAGGGGGTCTACACCTTC; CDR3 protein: CASSEPGQGVYTF